A selection of T cell receptor beta chains follows, all from one sample in a study of response to subunit inactivated influenza vaccine. A single record per CDR3 protein comes from TCRdb applying MiXCR to the RT-PCR reads. The repertoire holds 650,000 or so distinct CDR3 sequences, approximately 15% seen once, with 7.6% in the top ten. Here the sequenced sample was PBMCs from blood, taken less than 15 days before vaccination. The origin of the receptors is a man aged 45-60 years who received an inactivated influenza vaccine. Both conserved end residues are part of each CDR3. Each record gives: clone size, J gene, D gene, V gene, CDR3 protein, CDR3 DNA. A D gene is named only where the DNA matches it firmly. Some rows have no size entry. The others give once, few or many, or a class for an expanded clone.

few	TRBJ2-7	-	TRBV2	CASSESGGEQYF	TGTGCCAGCAGTGAGAGCGGCGGCGAGCAGTACTTC
few	TRBJ2-5	-	TRBV6-5	CASSYSPSGVETQYF	TGTGCCAGCAGTTACTCCCCGTCGGGGGTGGAGACCCAGTACTTC
few	TRBJ2-1	-	TRBV29-1	CSALEQGFRNEQFF	TGCAGCGCCCTAGAACAGGGTTTCAGGAATGAGCAGTTCTTC
-	TRBJ2-3	TRBD2	TRBV20-1	CSASSGRADTQYF	TGCAGTGCTAGTAGCGGGAGGGCCGATACGCAGTATTTT
-	TRBJ1-6	TRBD1	TRBV16	CASSPSRDRGGSPLHF	TGTGCCAGCAGCCCCTCCCGGGACAGGGGTGGTTCACCCCTCCACTTT
many	TRBJ2-7	-	TRBV2	CASSGGGHLYEQYF	TGTGCCAGCAGTGGAGGGGGGCACCTCTACGAGCAGTACTTC
-	TRBJ1-3	TRBD1	TRBV9	CASSVGQGGNTIYF	TGTGCCAGCAGCGTAGGACAGGGTGGAAACACCATATATTTT
-	TRBJ1-5	-	TRBV15	CATSREGVNQPQHF	TGTGCCACCAGCAGAGAAGGGGTTAATCAGCCCCAGCATTTT
many	TRBJ2-7	TRBD1	TRBV12-3/TRBV12-4	CASSSTDRAIREQYF	TGTGCCAGCAGTTCTACGGACAGGGCGATAAGGGAGCAGTACTTC
few	TRBJ2-2	TRBD2	TRBV28	CASSPMGLAGVAGELFF	TGTGCCAGCAGCCCAATGGGACTAGCGGGAGTGGCCGGGGAGCTGTTTTTT
few	TRBJ1-1	-	TRBV10-3	CAISERTHMNTEAFF	TGTGCCATCAGTGAGAGAACACACATGAACACTGAAGCTTTCTTT
-	TRBJ2-2	TRBD1	TRBV20-1	CSATSRGRAGELFF	TGCAGTGCAACCTCCAGGGGGCGCGCCGGGGAGCTGTTTTTT
-	TRBJ2-5	TRBD2	TRBV7-7	CASSMRGLAGAETQYF	TGTGCCAGCAGCATGAGGGGACTAGCGGGAGCCGAGACCCAGTACTTC
few	TRBJ1-1	-	TRBV3-1	CASSPRQDATEAFF	TGTGCCAGCAGCCCCCGACAGGATGCGACTGAAGCTTTCTTT
few	TRBJ2-1	TRBD2	TRBV7-2	CASTETSGGLGEQFF	TGTGCCAGCACCGAGACTAGCGGGGGCTTGGGCGAGCAGTTCTTC
-	TRBJ1-5	-	TRBV20-1	CSARAGIPYSNQPQHF	TGCAGTGCCCGTGCCGGGATCCCTTATAGCAATCAGCCCCAGCATTTT
-	TRBJ2-7	TRBD2	TRBV20-1	CSASPLTSGHSYEQYF	TGCAGTGCTAGCCCACTTACTAGCGGACACTCCTACGAGCAGTACTTC
many	TRBJ1-1	-	TRBV7-2	CASSLERGSTEAFF	TGTGCCAGCAGCTTAGAAAGGGGGAGCACTGAAGCTTTCTTT
few	TRBJ2-7	-	TRBV29-1	CSVGRGSEQYF	TGCAGCGTTGGGAGAGGGTCCGAGCAGTACTTC
few	TRBJ1-3	TRBD1	TRBV10-3	CAIGGTGAATIYF	TGTGCGATCGGAGGGACAGGGGCGGCCACCATATATTTT
-	TRBJ2-3	-	TRBV6-2/TRBV6-3	CASVGLRDTQYF	TGTGCCAGCGTGGGACTTCGAGATACGCAGTATTTT
few	TRBJ2-7	-	TRBV7-9	CASSLEYSTPSSYEQYF	TGTGCCAGCAGCTTAGAATATAGCACGCCGAGCTCCTACGAGCAGTACTTC
few	TRBJ2-5	-	TRBV5-1	CASSLGLETTAWNRETQYF	TGCGCCAGCAGCTTGGGACTGGAAACGACAGCCTGGAATCGAGAGACCCAGTACTTC
few	TRBJ2-1	TRBD2	TRBV5-1	CASSIAWTSGGRYEQFF	TGCGCCAGCAGCATCGCCTGGACTAGCGGGGGGAGATATGAGCAGTTCTTC
-	TRBJ2-5	TRBD2	TRBV20-1	CSAPGGDRQREVQETQYF	TGCAGTGCCCCAGGGGGGGATCGCCAGCGGGAGGTCCAAGAGACCCAGTACTTC
-	TRBJ1-6	-	TRBV4-1	CASSQEWGDNSPLHF	TGCGCCAGCAGCCAAGAATGGGGAGATAATTCACCCCTCCACTTT
-	TRBJ2-2	-	TRBV12-3/TRBV12-4	CASSPGSLAGELFF	TGTGCCAGCAGCCCGGGCAGTTTGGCCGGGGAGCTGTTTTTT
many	TRBJ2-7	-	TRBV5-6	CASSFGGEQYF	TGTGCCAGCAGCTTCGGCGGCGAGCAGTACTTC
-	TRBJ2-7	TRBD1	TRBV11-2	CASRPPGQRIYEQYF	TGTGCCAGCAGACCACCGGGACAGAGGATTTACGAGCAGTACTTC
-	TRBJ2-1	-	TRBV29-1	CSVYGSSSYNEQFF	TGCAGCGTCTACGGTAGCAGCTCCTACAATGAGCAGTTCTTC
few	TRBJ2-7	TRBD2	TRBV9	CASSVTWLAGVYEQYF	TGTGCCAGCAGCGTAACGTGGCTAGCGGGAGTCTACGAGCAGTACTTC
-	TRBJ1-1	-	TRBV2	CASSGSANTEAFF	TGTGCCAGCAGTGGTTCAGCGAACACTGAAGCTTTCTTT
many	TRBJ2-5	-	TRBV2	CASSPSGGLIKETQYF	TGTGCCAGCAGTCCTTCAGGGGGACTCATAAAAGAGACCCAGTACTTC
few	TRBJ2-3	TRBD2	TRBV5-1	CASSSPYGSGGPSSTDTQYF	TGCGCCAGCAGCTCCCCATATGGTAGCGGGGGGCCTTCTAGCACAGATACGCAGTATTTT
-	TRBJ1-6	-	TRBV6-5	CASSYGRATNSPLHF	TGTGCCAGCAGTTACGGGAGGGCAACGAATTCACCCCTCCACTTT
-	TRBJ1-3	-	TRBV20-1	CSGRGSGNTIYF	TGCAGTGGGCGGGGATCTGGAAACACCATATATTTT
few	TRBJ1-4	-	TRBV6-1	CASRDNMRLGEKLFF	TGTGCCAGCAGAGACAATATGCGCTTGGGTGAAAAACTGTTTTTT
-	TRBJ1-1	-	TRBV4-2	CASSQEYGAEAFF	TGTGCCAGCAGCCAAGAGTACGGGGCTGAAGCTTTCTTT
few	TRBJ2-1	-	TRBV18	CASSPMTGPYNEQFF	TGTGCCAGCTCACCTATGACAGGCCCCTACAATGAGCAGTTCTTC
-	TRBJ2-5	TRBD2	TRBV4-3	CASSQGNQGGETQYF	TGCGCCAGCAGCCAAGGAAATCAGGGAGGGGAGACCCAGTACTTC
few	TRBJ2-1	TRBD2	TRBV9	CASSVNGRGFNEQFF	TGTGCCAGCAGCGTCAACGGGAGGGGCTTCAATGAGCAGTTCTTC
-	TRBJ1-1	-	TRBV7-9	CASSLERREAFF	TGTGCCAGCAGCTTAGAGCGTAGGGAAGCTTTCTTT
few	TRBJ2-2	-	TRBV7-9	CASSFPGMNTGELFF	TGTGCCAGCAGCTTCCCAGGGATGAACACCGGGGAGCTGTTTTTT
-	TRBJ2-5	-	TRBV4-2	CASSQVAGREETQYF	TGTGCCAGCAGCCAAGTGGCCGGGAGAGAAGAGACCCAGTACTTC
-	TRBJ2-1	-	TRBV19	CASSTSFANEQFF	TGTGCCAGTAGTACCTCCTTTGCCAATGAGCAGTTCTTC
-	TRBJ2-1	TRBD1	TRBV10-3	CAIRRGIQGANNEQFF	TGTGCCATCCGGAGGGGGATACAGGGGGCTAACAATGAGCAGTTCTTC
-	TRBJ2-2	TRBD1	TRBV6-1	CASRKPGQQTGELFF	TGTGCCAGCAGGAAACCGGGACAGCAGACCGGGGAGCTGTTTTTT
once	TRBJ2-7	TRBD2	TRBV20-1	CSASVATSGRGMHEQYF	TGCAGTGCTAGTGTCGCGACTAGCGGGAGAGGTATGCACGAGCAGTACTTC
-	TRBJ2-7	TRBD2	TRBV27	CASSLSLGQRGDVQYF	TGTGCCAGCAGTTTATCCCTTGGGCAGCGGGGGGACGTGCAGTACTTC
-	TRBJ2-3	-	TRBV20-1	CSAREEELAATDTQYF	TGCAGTGCTAGAGAAGAGGAACTAGCTGCCACAGATACGCAGTATTTT
-	TRBJ2-2	-	TRBV24-1	CATSDSSAGWNTGELFF	TGTGCCACCAGTGATTCCTCGGCGGGATGGAACACCGGGGAGCTGTTTTTT
few	TRBJ2-6	-	TRBV7-9	CASSYPSRYSGANVLTF	TGTGCCAGCAGCTATCCCTCGAGGTACTCTGGGGCCAACGTCCTGACTTTC
-	TRBJ2-3	-	TRBV29-1	CSVGHDTDTQYF	TGCAGCGTTGGGCACGACACAGATACGCAGTATTTT
-	TRBJ2-7	-	TRBV20-1	CSARATGDEQYF	TGCAGTGCTCGAGCAACCGGGGACGAGCAGTACTTC
few	TRBJ2-1	TRBD1	TRBV2	CASSEQGDLSYNEQFF	TGTGCCAGCAGTGAACAGGGGGATCTGTCCTACAATGAGCAGTTCTTC
-	TRBJ1-2	-	TRBV12-3/TRBV12-4	CASSRRDSYGYTF	TGTGCCAGCAGTCGCCGGGATTCCTATGGCTACACCTTC
few	TRBJ2-2	-	TRBV12-3/TRBV12-4	CASWGAGGELFF	TGTGCCAGCTGGGGCGCGGGCGGGGAGCTGTTTTTT
-	TRBJ2-5	TRBD1	TRBV24-1	CATSDRGQGTETQYF	TGTGCCACCAGTGACCGGGGACAGGGGACAGAGACCCAGTACTTC
many	TRBJ2-7	TRBD1	TRBV12-3/TRBV12-4	CASSPPGGEQYF	TGTGCCAGCAGCCCCCCAGGGGGCGAGCAGTACTTC
-	TRBJ1-3	-	TRBV20-1	CSARDDGGVAGNTIYF	TGCAGTGCTAGAGATGATGGCGGGGTAGCTGGAAACACCATATATTTT